This TCR beta chain came from a study of T cells after yellow fever vaccination. V trimming: 3 bases; J trimming: 6 bases; junction bases outside the gene matches: 7. This CDR3 spans 15 amino acids. The germline V gene has CDR1 SGHRS and CDR2 YFSETQ. Study-wide results and limits: Contaminating bulk clonotypes could be abundant in FACS-sorted repertoires. Reappearance after the booster was seen for most primary-vaccination clones, at more than 95% CD4 and roughly 90% CD8.

This clonotype was seen only a few times. The antigen remains unidentified. The 5'RACE template-switching step produced TCR cDNA and added a universal primer site and UMIs. One entry per CDR3 protein results from TCRdb running MiXCR on the 5' RACE reads. The profile covers under 600,000 distinct CDR3 sequences, with approximately 13% appearing a single time and roughly an eighth taken by the ten largest. Sequenced here: PBMCs, sampled on the day of the yellow fever booster vaccination. The chain employs TRBV5-1 and TRBJ2-2, with TRBD2 matching over 8 bases. The receptor was isolated from a man under 40 who received the YFV17D yellow fever vaccine. The CDR3 loop reads CASSWSGSSAGELFF. The CDR3, as DNA: TGCGCCAGCAGCTGGAGCGGGAGTTCAGCCGGGGAGCTGTTTTTT.